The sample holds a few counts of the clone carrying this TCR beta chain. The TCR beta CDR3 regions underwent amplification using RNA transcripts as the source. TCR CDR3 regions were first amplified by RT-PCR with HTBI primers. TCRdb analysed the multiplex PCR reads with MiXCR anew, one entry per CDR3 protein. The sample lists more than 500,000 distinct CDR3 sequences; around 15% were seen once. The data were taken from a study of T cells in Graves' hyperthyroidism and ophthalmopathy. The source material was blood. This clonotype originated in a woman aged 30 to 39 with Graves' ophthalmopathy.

CDR3 DNA sequence: TGCAGCGTCGGTGGACAGGGGGCGATTTCTGGGGCCAACGTCCTGACTTTC. Amino acids: CSVGGQGAISGANVLTF. This chain joins TRBV29-1 and TRBJ2-6; 11 bases agree with TRBD1. This CDR3 contains 17 residues. Germline CDR1 is SQVTM and CDR2 is ANQGSEA. After removal of 6 bases from V and 1 base from J, the junction contained 8 bases not matched to a gene.